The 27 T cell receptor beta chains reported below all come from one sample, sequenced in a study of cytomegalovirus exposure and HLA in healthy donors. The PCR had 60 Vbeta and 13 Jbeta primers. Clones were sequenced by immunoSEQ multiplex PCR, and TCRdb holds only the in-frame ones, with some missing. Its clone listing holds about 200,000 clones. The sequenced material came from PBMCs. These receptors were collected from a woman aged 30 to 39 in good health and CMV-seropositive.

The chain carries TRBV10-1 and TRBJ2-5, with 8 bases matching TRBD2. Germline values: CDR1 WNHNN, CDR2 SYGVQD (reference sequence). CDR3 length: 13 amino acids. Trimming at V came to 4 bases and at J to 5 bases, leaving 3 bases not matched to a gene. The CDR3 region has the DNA TGCGCCAGCAGTGCTCCGGGGGGGGAGACCCAGTACTTC. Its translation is CASSAPGGETQYF.

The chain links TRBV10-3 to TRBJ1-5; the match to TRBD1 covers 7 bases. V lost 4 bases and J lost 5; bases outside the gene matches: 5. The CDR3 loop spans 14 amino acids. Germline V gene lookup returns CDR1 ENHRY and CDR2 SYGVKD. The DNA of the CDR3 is TGTGCCATCAGTGGACAGGGTGTGGATCAGCCCCAGCATTTT. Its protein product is CAISGQGVDQPQHF.

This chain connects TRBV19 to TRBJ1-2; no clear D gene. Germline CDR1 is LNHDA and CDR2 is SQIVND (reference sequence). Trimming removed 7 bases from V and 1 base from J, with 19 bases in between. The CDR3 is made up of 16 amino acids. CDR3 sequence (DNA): TGTGCCAGTAAGCGGGGAACGGATCTATATAACTATGGCTACACCTTC. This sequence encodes CASKRGTDLYNYGYTF.

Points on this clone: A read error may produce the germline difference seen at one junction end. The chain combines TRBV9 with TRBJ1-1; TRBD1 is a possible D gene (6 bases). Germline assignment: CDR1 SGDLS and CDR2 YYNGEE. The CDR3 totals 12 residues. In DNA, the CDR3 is TGTGCCAGCAGTGTAGGACAGACTGAAGCTTTCTTT. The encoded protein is CASSVGQTEAFF.

In DNA, the CDR3 is TGTGCCAGTAGTATACGGACAGCGAACACTGAAGCTTTCTTT. This translates into CASSIRTANTEAFF. The rearrangement joins TRBV19 to TRBJ1-1; D is perhaps TRBD1 (6 bases). The germline gives CDR1 LNHDA, CDR2 SQIVND (reference sequence). The CDR3 consists of 14 residues. V gave up 2 bases and J gave up 1 base, with 8 bases separating them.

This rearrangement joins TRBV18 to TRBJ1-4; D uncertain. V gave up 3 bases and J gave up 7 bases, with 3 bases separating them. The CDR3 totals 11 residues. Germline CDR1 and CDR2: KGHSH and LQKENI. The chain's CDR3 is CASSPGEKLFF. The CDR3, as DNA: TGTGCCAGCTCACCCGGTGAAAAACTGTTTTTT.

CDR3 sequence (DNA): TGTGCCAGCAGTTTGGAGCCAACTAATGAAAAACTGTTTTTT. Protein: CASSLEPTNEKLFF. The V and J genes are TRBV27 and TRBJ1-4; no definite D call. V was cut by 3 bases and J by 0 bases, with 5 bases left in between. The CDR3 covers 14 residues. Germline values: CDR1 MNHEY, CDR2 SMNVEV (reference sequence).

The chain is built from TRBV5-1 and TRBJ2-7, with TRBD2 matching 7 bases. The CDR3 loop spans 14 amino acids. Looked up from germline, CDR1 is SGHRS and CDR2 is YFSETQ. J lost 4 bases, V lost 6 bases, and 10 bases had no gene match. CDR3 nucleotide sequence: TGCGCCAGCACCCAGGGAGGGGTGGGGTACGAGCAGTACTTC. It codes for CASTQGGVGYEQYF. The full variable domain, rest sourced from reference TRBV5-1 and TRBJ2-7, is KAGVTQTPRYLIKTRGQQVTLSCSPISGHRSVSWYQQTPGQGLQFLFEYFSETQRNKGNFPGRFSGRQFSNSRSEMNVSTLELGDSALYLCASTQGGVGYEQYFGPGTRLTVT.

CDR3 DNA sequence: TGTGCCAGCAGCCGATTGGGCTCCCCAAACTATGGCTACACCTTC. Translation: CASSRLGSPNYGYTF. The V and J genes are TRBV6-1 and TRBJ1-2, with no clear D. In germline, CDR1 is MNHNS, CDR2 SASEGT. The CDR3 runs to 15 residues. V lost 6 bases to trimming and J lost 2 bases, with 16 bases between them.

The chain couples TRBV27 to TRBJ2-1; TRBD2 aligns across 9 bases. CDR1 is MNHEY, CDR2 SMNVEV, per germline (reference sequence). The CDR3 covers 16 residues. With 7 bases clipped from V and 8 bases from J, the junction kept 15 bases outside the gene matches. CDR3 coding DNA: TGTGCCAGCACCCCAATAGCGGGAGCGGTAGTCGATGAGCAGTTCTTC. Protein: CASTPIAGAVVDEQFF.

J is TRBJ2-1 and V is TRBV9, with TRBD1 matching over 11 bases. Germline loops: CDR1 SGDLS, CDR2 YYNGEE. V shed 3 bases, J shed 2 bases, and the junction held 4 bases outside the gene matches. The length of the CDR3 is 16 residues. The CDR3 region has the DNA TGTGCCAGCAGCGCTAAGGGACAGGGGGCCTACAATGAGCAGTTCTTC. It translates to CASSAKGQGAYNEQFF.

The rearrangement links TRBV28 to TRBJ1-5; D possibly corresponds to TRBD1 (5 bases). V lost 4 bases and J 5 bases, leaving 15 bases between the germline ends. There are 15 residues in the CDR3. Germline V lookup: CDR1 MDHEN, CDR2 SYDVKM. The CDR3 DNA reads TGTGCCAGCAGTTCTCCGGGAGGGGACTATCAGCCCCAGCATTTT. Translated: CASSSPGGDYQPQHF. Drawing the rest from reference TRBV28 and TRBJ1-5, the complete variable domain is DVKVTQSSRYLVKRTGEKVFLECVQDMDHENMFWYRQDPGLGLRLIYFSYDVKMKEKGDIPEGYSVSREKKERFSLILESASTNQTSMYLCASSSPGGDYQPQHFGDGTRLSIL.

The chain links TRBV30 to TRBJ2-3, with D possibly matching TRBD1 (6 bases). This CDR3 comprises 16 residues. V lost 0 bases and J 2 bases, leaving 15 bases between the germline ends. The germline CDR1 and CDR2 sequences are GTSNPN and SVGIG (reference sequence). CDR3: CAWSVLTGTFTDTQYF. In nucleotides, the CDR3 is TGTGCCTGGAGTGTACTTACAGGGACCTTCACAGATACGCAGTATTTT. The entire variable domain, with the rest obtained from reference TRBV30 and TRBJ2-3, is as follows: SQTIHQWPATLVQPVGSPLSLECTVEGTSNPNLYWYRQAAGRGLQLLFYSVGIGQISSEVPQNLSASRPQDRQFILSSKKLLLSDSGFYLCAWSVLTGTFTDTQYFGPGTRLTVL.

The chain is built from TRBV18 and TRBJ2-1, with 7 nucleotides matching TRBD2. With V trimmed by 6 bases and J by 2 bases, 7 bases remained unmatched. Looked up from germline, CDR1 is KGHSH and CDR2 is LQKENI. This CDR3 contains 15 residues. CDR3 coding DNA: TGTGCCAGCTCCGCCGGTGGGGGGGCCTACAATGAGCAGTTCTTC. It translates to CASSAGGGAYNEQFF. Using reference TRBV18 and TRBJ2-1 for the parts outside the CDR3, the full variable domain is NAGVMQNPRHLVRRRGQEARLRCSPMKGHSHVYWYRQLPEEGLKFMVYLQKENIIDESGMPKERFSAEFPKEGPSILRIQQVVRGDSAAYFCASSAGGGAYNEQFFGPGTRLTVL.

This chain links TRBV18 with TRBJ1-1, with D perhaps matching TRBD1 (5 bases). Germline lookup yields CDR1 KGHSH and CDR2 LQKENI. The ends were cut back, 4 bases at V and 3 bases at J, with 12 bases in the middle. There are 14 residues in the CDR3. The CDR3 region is CASSLSSGDTEAFF. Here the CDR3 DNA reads TGTGCCAGCTCACTATCCTCGGGGGACACTGAAGCTTTCTTT.

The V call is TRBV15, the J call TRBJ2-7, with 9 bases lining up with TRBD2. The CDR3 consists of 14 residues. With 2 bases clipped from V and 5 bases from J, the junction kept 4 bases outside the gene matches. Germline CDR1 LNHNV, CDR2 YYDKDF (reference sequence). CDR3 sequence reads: CATSRTGTSNEQYF. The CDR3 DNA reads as TGTGCCACCAGCAGAACCGGGACTAGCAACGAGCAGTACTTC.

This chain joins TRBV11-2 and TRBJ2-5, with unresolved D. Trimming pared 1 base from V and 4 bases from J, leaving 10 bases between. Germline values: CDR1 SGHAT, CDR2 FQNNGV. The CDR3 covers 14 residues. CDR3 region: CASSLVRSRETQYF. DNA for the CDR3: TGTGCCAGCAGCTTAGTTCGGAGTCGAGAGACCCAGTACTTC.

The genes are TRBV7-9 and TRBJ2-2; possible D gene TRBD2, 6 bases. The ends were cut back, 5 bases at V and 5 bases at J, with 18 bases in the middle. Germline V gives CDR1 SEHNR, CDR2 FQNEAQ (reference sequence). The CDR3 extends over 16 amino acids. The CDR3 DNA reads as TGTGCCAGCAGCCGGCCGGGAGATGGATGGACCGGGGAGCTGTTTTTT. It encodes CASSRPGDGWTGELFF. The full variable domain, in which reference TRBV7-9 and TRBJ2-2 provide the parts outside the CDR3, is DTGVSQNPRHKITKRGQNVTFRCDPISEHNRLYWYRQTLGQGPEFLTYFQNEAQLEKSRLLSDRFSAERPKGSFSTLEIQRTEQGDSAMYLCASSRPGDGWTGELFFGEGSRLTVL.

The CDR3 is CASSLVPSAHEQFF. CDR3 coding DNA: TGTGCCAGCAGCTTAGTGCCTAGCGCCCATGAGCAGTTCTTC. This sequence joins TRBV7-9 and TRBJ2-1; a possible D gene is TRBD2 (6 bases). The CDR3 spans 14 residues. Trimming shortened V by 1 base and J by 8 bases, and 12 bases separated the two germline ends. Germline V lookup: CDR1 SEHNR, CDR2 FQNEAQ (reference sequence).

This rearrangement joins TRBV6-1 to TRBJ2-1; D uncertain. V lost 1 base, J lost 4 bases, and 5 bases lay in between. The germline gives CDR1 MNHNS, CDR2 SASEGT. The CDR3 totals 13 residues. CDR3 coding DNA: TGTGCCAGCAGTGAAGGCGAGTACAATGAGCAGTTCTTC. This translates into CASSEGEYNEQFF.

CDR3 DNA: TGTGCCAGCAGCGTAGTACTAGCGGGAGCGTTCGGGGCCAACGTCCTGACTTTC. Translation gives CASSVVLAGAFGANVLTF. The V and J genes are TRBV9 and TRBJ2-6; 11 nucleotides match TRBD2. The CDR3 contains 18 residues. Germline CDR1 SGDLS, CDR2 YYNGEE. Unmatched junction bases numbered 6, after V lost 0 bases and J lost 4 bases. Variable domain in full (rest from reference TRBV9 and TRBJ2-6): DSGVTQTPKHLITATGQRVTLRCSPRSGDLSVYWYQQSLDQGLQFLIQYYNGEERAKGNILERFSAQQFPDLHSELNLSSLELGDSALYFCASSVVLAGAFGANVLTFGAGSRLTVL.

Written as DNA, the CDR3 is TGTGCCAGCACTCCTACTAATGAAAAACTGTTTTTT. Amino acid sequence: CASTPTNEKLFF. This chain uses TRBV6-6 with TRBJ1-4; no definite D call. The ends were cut back, 7 bases at V and 2 bases at J, with 5 bases in the middle. The CDR3 covers 12 residues. Germline V CDR1 and CDR2: MNHNY, SVGAGI (reference sequence).

The CDR3 nucleotides read TGTGCCAGCAGCCAAGAGCAGGGGGCAGATGGCTACACCTTC. Protein product: CASSQEQGADGYTF. V and J are TRBV4-2 and TRBJ1-2; TRBD1 agrees at 8 bases. There are 14 residues in the CDR3. Unmatched junction bases numbered 3, after V lost 0 bases and J lost 6 bases. CDR1 LGHNA and CDR2 YNFKEQ come from the germline V gene.

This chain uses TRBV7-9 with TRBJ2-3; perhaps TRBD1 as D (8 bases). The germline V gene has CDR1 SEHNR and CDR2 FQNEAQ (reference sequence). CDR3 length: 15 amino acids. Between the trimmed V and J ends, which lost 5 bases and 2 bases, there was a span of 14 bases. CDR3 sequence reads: CASSPQGGPTDTQYF. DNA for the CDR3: TGTGCCAGCAGCCCACAGGGGGGGCCCACAGATACGCAGTATTTT.

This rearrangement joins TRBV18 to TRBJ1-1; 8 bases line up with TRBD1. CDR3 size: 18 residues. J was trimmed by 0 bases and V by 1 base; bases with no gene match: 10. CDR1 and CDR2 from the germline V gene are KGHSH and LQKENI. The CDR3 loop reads CASSPRYGTGVMNTEAFF. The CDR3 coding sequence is TGTGCCAGCTCACCACGATACGGGACAGGCGTGATGAACACTGAAGCTTTCTTT.

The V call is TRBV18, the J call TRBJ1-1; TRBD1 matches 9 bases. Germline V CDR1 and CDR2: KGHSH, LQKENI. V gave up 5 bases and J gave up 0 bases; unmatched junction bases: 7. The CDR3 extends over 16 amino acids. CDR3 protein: CASSSGTGKLNTEAFF. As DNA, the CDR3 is TGTGCCAGCTCATCCGGGACAGGGAAATTGAACACTGAAGCTTTCTTT.

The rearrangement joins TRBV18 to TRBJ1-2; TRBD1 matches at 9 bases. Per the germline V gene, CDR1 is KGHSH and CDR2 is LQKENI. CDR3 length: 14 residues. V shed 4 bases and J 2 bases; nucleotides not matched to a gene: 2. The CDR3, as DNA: TGTGCCAGCTCACGGGACAGGGAAAACTATGGCTACACCTTC. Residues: CASSRDRENYGYTF.